The 8 T cell receptor beta chains given below trace back to one sample, sequenced in a study of T cells in Graves' hyperthyroidism and ophthalmopathy. Amplified regions were TCR beta CDR3 sequences from RNA transcripts. First-round RT-PCR with HTBI primers amplified the TCR CDR3 region. One entry per CDR3 protein results from TCRdb running MiXCR on the multiplex PCR reads. The sample shows a few hundred thousand distinct CDR3 sequences, approximately 14% of them seen only once. Sequencing was done on a sample of blood. The receptors derive from a woman aged 40-49 years with Graves' hyperthyroidism that later progressed to Graves' ophthalmopathy.

This clonotype came up many times. The gene calls are TRBV5-1 and TRBJ1-6; unclear D gene. This CDR3 region has 13 residues. Deletions cut 2 bases from V and 7 bases from J, with 7 bases between. Germline CDR1 is SGHRS and CDR2 is YFSETQ. The CDR3 loop is CASSFNENSPLHF. CDR3 coding DNA: TGCGCCAGCAGCTTCAATGAGAATTCACCCCTCCACTTT. Supplemented by reference TRBV5-1 and TRBJ1-6, the full variable domain reads KAGVTQTPRYLIKTRGQQVTLSCSPISGHRSVSWYQQTPGQGLQFLFEYFSETQRNKGNFPGRFSGRQFSNSRSEMNVSTLELGDSALYLCASSFNENSPLHFGNGTRLTVT.

This chain uses TRBV20-1 with TRBJ2-7; TRBD2 matches 8 bases. This CDR3 comprises 19 residues. Germline CDR1 is DFQATT and CDR2 is SNEGSKA (reference sequence). With 4 bases clipped from V and 0 bases from J, the junction kept 20 bases outside the gene matches. This CDR3 is CSAIPALAGIRDDSYEQYF. DNA for the CDR3: TGCAGTGCTATCCCGGCGTTAGCGGGGATTCGGGACGACTCCTACGAGCAGTACTTC.

The sample holds a few counts of this clonotype. The chain carries TRBV9 and TRBJ2-1; perhaps D is TRBD1 or TRBD2 (6 bases each). The V gene lost 3 bases and the J gene lost 7 bases, with 14 bases spanning the gap. Germline-derived CDR1 and CDR2 are SGDLS and YYNGEE. CDR3 length: 14 residues. Written as DNA, the CDR3 is TGTGCCAGCAGCGGTGGGGGGCGCACGAATGAGCAGTTCTTC. Translated, it gives CASSGGGRTNEQFF.

The table lists this clonotype with a few counts. The J gene is TRBJ1-2, the V gene TRBV7-9; D possibly corresponds to TRBD1 (6 bases). With 4 bases removed from V and 2 bases from J, the gap between germline ends came to 17 bases. The germline V gene encodes CDR1 SEHNR and CDR2 FQNEAQ (reference sequence). This CDR3 is 16 amino acids long. Written as DNA, the CDR3 is TGTGCCAGCAGCTATGCCGCGGGGGCGGAAAACTATGGCTACACCTTC. This encodes CASSYAAGAENYGYTF.

Regarding this clonotype: A much larger clone differs by one base, so this may be a read error. The chain carries TRBV9 and TRBJ2-1; D is possibly TRBD1 (6 bases). The germline V gene encodes CDR1 SGDLS and CDR2 YYNGEE. The CDR3 sequence is 13 residues long. CDR3 sequence: CASRDRNYNEQLF. The CDR3 DNA is TGTGCCAGCAGGGACAGAAATTACAATGAGCAGTTATTC. Together with reference TRBV9 and TRBJ2-1, the CDR3 gives the full variable domain: DSGVTQTPKHLITATGQRVTLRCSPRSGDLSVYWYQQSLDQGLQFLIQYYNGEERAKGNILERFSAQQFPDLHSELNLSSLELGDSALYFCASRDRNYNEQLFGPGTRLTVL.

The J gene is TRBJ1-5, the V gene TRBV2; 10 bases are a match to TRBD1. CDR3 length: 15 residues. Germline values: CDR1 SNHLY, CDR2 FYNNEI. The trim removed 6 bases at V and 5 bases at J, leaving 7 bases unmatched. The CDR3 coding sequence is TGTGCCAGCAGAGACAGGGGGCGAGATGATCAGCCCCAGCATTTT. Its protein product is CASRDRGRDDQPQHF.

There are many counts of this clonotype. V and J are TRBV11-2 and TRBJ2-7; D unclear. Germline CDR1 SGHAT, CDR2 FQNNGV. This CDR3 contains 17 residues. Trimming stripped 3 bases from V and 2 bases from J, with 20 bases between. DNA of the CDR3: TGTGCCAGCAGCTTTGTTTCATCCGTTGCTGCAACCTACGAGCAGTACTTC. Amino acid sequence: CASSFVSSVAATYEQYF. The complete variable domain, with remaining parts taken from reference TRBV11-2 and TRBJ2-7, reads EAGVAQSPRYKIIEKRQSVAFWCNPISGHATLYWYQQILGQGPKLLIQFQNNGVVDDSQLPKDRFSAERLKGVDSTLKIQPAKLEDSAVYLCASSFVSSVAATYEQYFGPGTRLTVT.

This chain connects TRBV28 to TRBJ1-5; 7 bases match TRBD1. Germline values: CDR1 MDHEN, CDR2 SYDVKM. V shed 3 bases and J 0 bases; nucleotides not matched to a gene: 11. The CDR3 is 18 residues long. In nucleotides, the CDR3 is TGTGCCAGCAGTTTGTCCAGGACAGGCCAATATAGCAATCAGCCCCAGCATTTT. As protein: CASSLSRTGQYSNQPQHF.